Listed here are 17 T cell receptor beta chains from one sample, sequenced in a study of blood T cell repertoires in COVID-19. Assay used: immunoSEQ multiplex PCR; TCRdb lists only in-frame clones, some missing. There are some 220,000 clones in the sample; under 85% occur only once, and roughly 5% lies in the top ten. Sample: peripheral blood. The receptors derive from a human donor in a cohort sampled during active COVID-19.

This clone was seen a few times. The rearrangement links TRBV7-2 to TRBJ1-6; D gene ambiguous. Trimming took off 5 bases at V and 0 bases at J, with 17 bases between the two ends. Germline V gives CDR1 SGHTA, CDR2 FQGNSA. CDR3 size: 18 residues. DNA for the CDR3: TGTGCCAGCAGCCCTGTGACCGTTTCTAGCTCCTATAATTCACCCCTCCACTTT. Translation: CASSPVTVSSSYNSPLHF.

This chain links TRBV5-6 with TRBJ1-4, with 7 bases matching TRBD1. Germline V CDR1 and CDR2: SGHDT, YYEEEE. The V segment lost 2 bases and the J segment 4 bases; nucleotides outside the gene matches: 5. This CDR3 has 15 residues. DNA for the CDR3: TGTGCCAGCAGCTTCCGGGACAGCCTTAATGAAAAACTGTTTTTT. Protein: CASSFRDSLNEKLFF.

The chain employs TRBV7-3 and TRBJ2-1; 7 bases map to TRBD1. From germline, CDR1 is SGHTA and CDR2 FQGTGA. The CDR3 is made up of 15 amino acids. The junction had 6 bases not matched to a gene; V was cut back by 3 bases and J by 4 bases. The CDR3 sequence is CASSFRQGQYNEQFF. For the CDR3, the DNA is TGTGCCAGCAGCTTCCGACAGGGCCAGTACAATGAGCAGTTCTTC.

The rearrangement joins TRBV5-1 to TRBJ2-5; the D gene is possibly TRBD1 (5 bases). Germline CDR1 SGHRS, CDR2 YFSETQ. This CDR3 contains 14 residues. Trimming left V 5 bases short and J 5 bases short, with 16 bases between. The chain's CDR3 is CASRETDLRETQYF. The DNA for the CDR3 is TGCGCCAGCAGAGAGACAGACCTCAGGGAGACCCAGTACTTC.

The rearrangement links TRBV5-5 to TRBJ2-1; 7 bases map to TRBD2. Germline V gives CDR1 SGHKS, CDR2 YYEKEE (reference sequence). The CDR3 is 17 amino acids. V lost 2 bases and J lost 2; bases outside the gene matches: 10. CDR3 residues: CASSLLLARGTYNEQFF. DNA for the CDR3: TGTGCCAGCAGCTTATTACTAGCGCGTGGGACCTACAATGAGCAGTTCTTC.

The J gene is TRBJ2-5, the V gene TRBV3-1 (or the pseudogene TRBV3-2), with TRBD2 identical over 16 bases. Germline V lookup: CDR1 LGHDT, CDR2 YNNKEL (reference sequence). V lost 5 bases and J lost 5; bases outside the gene matches: 2. CDR3 length: 15 residues. DNA for the CDR3: TGTGCCAGCAGCGAGGGACTAGCGGGGGGGGAGACCCAGTACTTC. Translation gives CASSEGLAGGETQYF.

The chain is built from TRBV18 and TRBJ1-5; 10 bases agree with TRBD1. From germline, CDR1 is KGHSH and CDR2 LQKENI. Losses at the gene ends were 3 bases for V and 4 bases for J; bases not matched to a gene: 6. The CDR3 is made up of 16 amino acids. The CDR3 region is CASSPLGTGANQPQHF. CDR3 bases: TGTGCCAGCTCACCCCTGGGGACAGGGGCAAATCAGCCCCAGCATTTT.

Concerning this clone itself: Compared with germline, one end of the junction differs, possibly owing to a read error. The gene calls are TRBV7-7 and TRBJ2-5; TRBD1 agrees at 7 bases. CDR3 length: 15 residues. Germline V CDR1 and CDR2: SSHAT, FNYEAQ (reference sequence). This chain's CDR3 is CASSLGQEVMETQYF. The DNA of the CDR3 is TGTGCTAGCAGCTTAGGACAGGAGGTTATGGAGACCCAGTACTTC.

The chain recombines TRBV6-6 with TRBJ2-7, with D tentatively TRBD1 (6 bases). The CDR3 covers 12 residues. V dropped 7 bases and J dropped 5 bases, with 12 bases sitting between them. From germline, CDR1 is MNHNY and CDR2 SVGAGI (reference sequence). CDR3 loop: CASTVNRDEQYF. In DNA form, the CDR3 reads TGTGCCAGCACCGTAAACAGGGACGAGCAGTACTTC.

This chain connects TRBV4-1 to TRBJ2-3, with 11 nucleotides matching TRBD2. Germline assignment: CDR1 MGHRA and CDR2 YSYEKL. This CDR3 has 16 residues. V shed 4 bases, J shed 5 bases, and the junction held 8 bases outside the gene matches. The CDR3 sequence is CASSPQALAGEDTQYF. For the CDR3, the DNA is TGCGCCAGCAGCCCTCAGGCACTAGCGGGGGAAGATACGCAGTATTTT.

This chain links TRBV27 with TRBJ2-7; tentative D call: TRBD1 (6 bases). The CDR3 length is 15 residues. Per germline, CDR1 MNHEY and CDR2 SMNVEV (reference sequence). The V and J ends lost 2 bases and 0 bases respectively, with 11 bases between them. CDR3 region: CASSLNRASSYEQYF. CDR3 in DNA: TGTGCCAGCAGTTTAAACAGGGCAAGCTCCTACGAGCAGTACTTC.

V and J are TRBV9 and TRBJ2-3; D is undetermined. Germline lookup yields CDR1 SGDLS and CDR2 YYNGEE. This CDR3 is built from 12 residues. Trimming shortened V by 4 bases and J by 4 bases, and 7 bases separated the two germline ends. Written as DNA, the CDR3 is TGTGCCAGCAGCCCTGGCTCAGATACGCAGTATTTT. This codes for CASSPGSDTQYF.

The V call is TRBV29-1, the J call TRBJ1-5, with D maybe TRBD1 (5 bases). The CDR3 spans 14 residues. V shed 6 bases and J shed 1 base, with 13 bases lying between them. The V gene's germline CDR1 is SQVTM and CDR2 ANQGSEA. The CDR3 region is CSVLAGGSNQPQHF. The CDR3 coding sequence is TGCAGCGTCCTGGCTGGGGGGAGCAATCAGCCCCAGCATTTT.

The genes are TRBV4-2 and TRBJ2-2; 11 positions match TRBD2. Germline V gene lookup returns CDR1 LGHNA and CDR2 YNFKEQ. Trimming at V came to 5 bases and at J to 5 bases, leaving 7 bases not matched to a gene. The CDR3 is 16 amino acids. The DNA for the CDR3 is TGTGCCAGCAGCGCCCGTCTAGCGGGAGGTACCGGGGAGCTGTTTTTT. This codes for CASSARLAGGTGELFF.

On this clone itself: The junction differs from germline at one of its ends, possibly a read error. The V and J genes are TRBV5-1 and TRBJ2-5, with D tentatively TRBD2 (6 bases). The germline CDR1 and CDR2 sequences are SGHRS and YFSETQ. The CDR3 runs to 16 residues. This chain's CDR3 is CASSLTPTGAKESQYF. In nucleotides, the CDR3 is TGCGCCAGCAGCCTCACCCCTACGGGAGCGAAAGAGAGCCAGTACTTC.

V is TRBV24-1 and J is TRBJ2-3; weak D call: TRBD1 (6 bases). This CDR3 is built from 16 residues. The V gene lost 4 bases and the J gene lost 1 base, with 14 bases spanning the gap. CDR1 is KGHDR, CDR2 SFDVKD, per germline. CDR3 nucleotide sequence: TGTGCCACCAGTGACGTACAGGGAAAGGGCACAGATACGCAGTATTTT. Translating it yields CATSDVQGKGTDTQYF.

The chain joins TRBV9 to TRBJ2-1; the match to TRBD2 covers 7 bases. The CDR3 extends over 20 amino acids. Germline V gives CDR1 SGDLS, CDR2 YYNGEE. V gave up 4 bases and J gave up 3 bases; unmatched junction bases: 22. The CDR3 DNA is TGTGCCAGCAGCCCTCTTAAAAGGCCCGCCAAGCGGGAACTCTACAATGAGCAGTTCTTC. Its translation is CASSPLKRPAKRELYNEQFF.